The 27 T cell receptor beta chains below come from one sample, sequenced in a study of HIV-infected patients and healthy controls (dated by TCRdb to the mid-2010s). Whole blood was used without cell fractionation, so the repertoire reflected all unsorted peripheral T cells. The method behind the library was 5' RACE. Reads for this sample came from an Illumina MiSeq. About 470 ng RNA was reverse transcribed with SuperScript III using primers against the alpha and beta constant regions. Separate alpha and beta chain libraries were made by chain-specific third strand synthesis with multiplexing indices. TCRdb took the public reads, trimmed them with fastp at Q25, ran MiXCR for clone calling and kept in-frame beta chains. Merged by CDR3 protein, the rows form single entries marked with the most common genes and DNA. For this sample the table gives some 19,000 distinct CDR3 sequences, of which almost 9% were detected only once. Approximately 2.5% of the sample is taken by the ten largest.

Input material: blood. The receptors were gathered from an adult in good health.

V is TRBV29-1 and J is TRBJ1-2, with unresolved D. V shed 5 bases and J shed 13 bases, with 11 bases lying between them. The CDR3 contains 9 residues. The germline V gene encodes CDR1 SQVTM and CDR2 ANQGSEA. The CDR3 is CSVKDGRTF. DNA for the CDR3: TGCAGCGTTAAGGACGGCCGCACCTTC.

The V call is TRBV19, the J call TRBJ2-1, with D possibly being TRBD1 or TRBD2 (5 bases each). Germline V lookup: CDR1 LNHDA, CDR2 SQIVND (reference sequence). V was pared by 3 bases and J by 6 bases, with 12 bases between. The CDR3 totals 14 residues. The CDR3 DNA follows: TGTGCCAGTAGTATTGGGGCTAGCAGCAATGAGCAGTTCTTC. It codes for CASSIGASSNEQFF. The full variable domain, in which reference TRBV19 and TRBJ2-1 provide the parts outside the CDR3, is DGGITQSPKYLFRKEGQNVTLSCEQNLNHDAMYWYRQDPGQGLRLIYYSQIVNDFQKGDIAEGYSVSREKKESFPLTVTSAQKNPTAFYLCASSIGASSNEQFFGPGTRLTVL.

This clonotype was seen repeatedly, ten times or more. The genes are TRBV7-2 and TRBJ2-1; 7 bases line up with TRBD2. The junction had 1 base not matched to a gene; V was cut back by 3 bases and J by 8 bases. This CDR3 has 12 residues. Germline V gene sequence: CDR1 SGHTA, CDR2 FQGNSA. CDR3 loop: CASSFAGDEQFF. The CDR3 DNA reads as TGTGCCAGCAGCTTTGCGGGGGATGAGCAGTTCTTC.

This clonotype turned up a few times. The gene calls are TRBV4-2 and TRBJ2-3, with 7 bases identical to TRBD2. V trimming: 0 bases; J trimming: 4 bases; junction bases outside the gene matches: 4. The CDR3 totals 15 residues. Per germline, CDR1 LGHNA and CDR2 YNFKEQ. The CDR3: CASSQEASGPDTQYF. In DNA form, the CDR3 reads TGTGCCAGCAGCCAAGAGGCTAGCGGACCAGATACGCAGTATTTT.

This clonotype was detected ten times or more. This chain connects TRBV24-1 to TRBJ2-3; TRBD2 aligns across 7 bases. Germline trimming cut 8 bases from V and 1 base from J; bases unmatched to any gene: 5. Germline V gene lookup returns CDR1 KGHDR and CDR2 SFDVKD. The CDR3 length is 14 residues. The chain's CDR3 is CATTSSGGTDTQYF. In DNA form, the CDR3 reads TGTGCCACCACATCCAGCGGGGGCACAGATACGCAGTATTTT.

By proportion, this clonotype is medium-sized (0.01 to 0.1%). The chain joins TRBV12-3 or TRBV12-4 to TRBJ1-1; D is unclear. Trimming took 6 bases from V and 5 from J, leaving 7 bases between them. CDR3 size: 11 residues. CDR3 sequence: CASSRRTEAFF. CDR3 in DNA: TGTGCCAGCAGCCGAAGAACTGAAGCTTTCTTT.

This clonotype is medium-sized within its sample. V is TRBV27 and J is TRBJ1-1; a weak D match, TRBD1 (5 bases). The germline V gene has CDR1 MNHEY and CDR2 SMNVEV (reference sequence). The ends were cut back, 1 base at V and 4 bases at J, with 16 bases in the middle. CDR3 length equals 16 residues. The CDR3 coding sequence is TGTGCCAGCAGTTTATGGGGAGTGGGTACAGGCACTGAAGCTTTCTTT. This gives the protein CASSLWGVGTGTEAFF.

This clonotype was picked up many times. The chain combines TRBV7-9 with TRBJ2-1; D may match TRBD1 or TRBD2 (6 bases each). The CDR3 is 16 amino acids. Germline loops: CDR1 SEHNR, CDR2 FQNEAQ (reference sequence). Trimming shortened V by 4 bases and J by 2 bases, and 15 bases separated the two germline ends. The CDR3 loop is CASSSYGGTAYNEQFF. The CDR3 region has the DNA TGTGCCAGCAGCTCGTACGGGGGCACAGCCTACAATGAGCAGTTCTTC.

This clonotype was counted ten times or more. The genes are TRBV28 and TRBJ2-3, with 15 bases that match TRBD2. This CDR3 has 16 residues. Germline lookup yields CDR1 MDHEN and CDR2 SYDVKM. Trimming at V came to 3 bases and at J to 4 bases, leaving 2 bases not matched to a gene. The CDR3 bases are TGTGCCAGCAGTTTCTGGACTAGCGGGGGGGCAGATACGCAGTATTTT. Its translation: CASSFWTSGGADTQYF.

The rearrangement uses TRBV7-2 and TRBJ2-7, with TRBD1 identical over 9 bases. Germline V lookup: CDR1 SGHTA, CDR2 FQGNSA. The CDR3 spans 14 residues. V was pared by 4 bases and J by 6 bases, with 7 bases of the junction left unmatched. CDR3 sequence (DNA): TGTGCCAGCAGCTCCCGGGACAGGGCCTCCGAGCAGTACTTC. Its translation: CASSSRDRASEQYF.

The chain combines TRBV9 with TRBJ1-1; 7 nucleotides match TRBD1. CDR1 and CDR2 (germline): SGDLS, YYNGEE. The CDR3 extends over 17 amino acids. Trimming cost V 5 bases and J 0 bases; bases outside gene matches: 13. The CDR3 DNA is TGTGCCAGCAGGAACCCCGAGGGGGCCAGCATGAACACTGAAGCTTTCTTT. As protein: CASRNPEGASMNTEAFF.

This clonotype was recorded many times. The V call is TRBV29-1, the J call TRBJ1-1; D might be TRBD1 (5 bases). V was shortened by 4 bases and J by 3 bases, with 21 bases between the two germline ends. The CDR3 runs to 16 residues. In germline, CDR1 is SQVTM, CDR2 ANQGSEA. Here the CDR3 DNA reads TGCAGCGTTGTTTCCGCACTCGGGGGTGCGGACACTGAAGCTTTCTTT. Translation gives CSVVSALGGADTEAFF. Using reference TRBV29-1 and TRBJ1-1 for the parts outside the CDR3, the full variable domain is SAVISQKPSRDICQRGTSLTIQCQVDSQVTMMFWYRQQPGQSLTLIATANQGSEATYESGFVIDKFPISRPNLTFSTLTVSNMSPEDSSIYLCSVVSALGGADTEAFFGQGTRLTVV.

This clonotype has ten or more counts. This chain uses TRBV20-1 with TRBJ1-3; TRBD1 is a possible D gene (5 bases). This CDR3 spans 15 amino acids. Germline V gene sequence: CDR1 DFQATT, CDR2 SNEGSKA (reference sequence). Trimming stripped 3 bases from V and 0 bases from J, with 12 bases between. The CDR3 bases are TGCAGTGCTAGCGGTGGGACCTTCTCTGGAAACACCATATATTTT. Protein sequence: CSASGGTFSGNTIYF.

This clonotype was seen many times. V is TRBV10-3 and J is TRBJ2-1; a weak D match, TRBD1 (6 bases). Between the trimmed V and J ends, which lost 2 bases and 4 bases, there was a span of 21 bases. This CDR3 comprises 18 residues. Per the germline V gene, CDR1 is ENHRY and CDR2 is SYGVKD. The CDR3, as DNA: TGTGCCATCAGTGAGACCCCCCCCGCGGGCCAGGGGTACAATGAGCAGTTCTTC. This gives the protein CAISETPPAGQGYNEQFF.

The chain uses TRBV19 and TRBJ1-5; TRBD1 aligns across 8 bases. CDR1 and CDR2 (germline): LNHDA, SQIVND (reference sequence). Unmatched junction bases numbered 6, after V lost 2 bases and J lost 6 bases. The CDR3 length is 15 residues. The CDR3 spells CASSISGGRFQPQHF. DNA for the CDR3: TGTGCCAGTAGTATATCAGGGGGCCGTTTTCAGCCCCAGCATTTT.

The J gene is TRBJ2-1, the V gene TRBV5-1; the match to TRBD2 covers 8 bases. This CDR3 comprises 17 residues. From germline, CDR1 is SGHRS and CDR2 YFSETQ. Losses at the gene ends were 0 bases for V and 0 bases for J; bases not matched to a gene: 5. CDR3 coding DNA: TGCGCCAGCAGCTTGGGAGCGGGAGACAGCTCCTACAATGAGCAGTTCTTC. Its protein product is CASSLGAGDSSYNEQFF.

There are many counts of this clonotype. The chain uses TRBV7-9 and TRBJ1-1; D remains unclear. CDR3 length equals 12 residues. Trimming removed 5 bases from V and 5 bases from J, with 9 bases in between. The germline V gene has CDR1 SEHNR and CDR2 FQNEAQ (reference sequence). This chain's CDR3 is CASSPEGTEAFF. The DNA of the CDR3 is TGTGCCAGCAGCCCAGAGGGTACTGAAGCTTTCTTT.

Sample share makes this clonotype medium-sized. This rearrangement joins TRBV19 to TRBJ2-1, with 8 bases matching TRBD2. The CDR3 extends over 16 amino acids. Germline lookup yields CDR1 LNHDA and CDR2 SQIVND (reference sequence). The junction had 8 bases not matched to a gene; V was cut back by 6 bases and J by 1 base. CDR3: CASSPSGRWSYNEQFF. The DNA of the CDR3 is TGTGCCAGTAGCCCCAGCGGGAGATGGTCCTACAATGAGCAGTTCTTC.

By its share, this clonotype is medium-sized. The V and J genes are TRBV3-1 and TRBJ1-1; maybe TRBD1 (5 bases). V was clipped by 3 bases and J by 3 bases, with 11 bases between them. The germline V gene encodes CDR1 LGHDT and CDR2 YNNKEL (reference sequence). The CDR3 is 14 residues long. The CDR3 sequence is CASSHLGADTEAFF. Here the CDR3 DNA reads TGTGCCAGCAGCCACCTAGGGGCGGACACTGAAGCTTTCTTT.

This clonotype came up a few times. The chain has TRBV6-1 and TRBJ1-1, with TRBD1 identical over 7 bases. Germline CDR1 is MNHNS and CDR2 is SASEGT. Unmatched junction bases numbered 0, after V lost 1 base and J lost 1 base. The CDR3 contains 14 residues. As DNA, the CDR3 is TGTGCCAGCAGTGAAGACAGGGGGAACACTGAAGCTTTCTTT. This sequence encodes CASSEDRGNTEAFF.

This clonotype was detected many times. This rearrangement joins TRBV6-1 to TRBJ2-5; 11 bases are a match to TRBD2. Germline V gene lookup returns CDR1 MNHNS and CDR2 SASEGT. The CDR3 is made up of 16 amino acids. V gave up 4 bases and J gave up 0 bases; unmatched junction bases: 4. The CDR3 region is CASSARTSGYQETQYF. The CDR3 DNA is TGTGCCAGCAGTGCCAGGACTAGCGGGTACCAAGAGACCCAGTACTTC.

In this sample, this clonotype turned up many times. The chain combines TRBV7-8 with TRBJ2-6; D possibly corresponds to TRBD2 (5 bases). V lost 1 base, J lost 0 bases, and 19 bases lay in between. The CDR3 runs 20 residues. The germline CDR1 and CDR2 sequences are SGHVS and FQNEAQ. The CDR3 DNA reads TGTGCCAGCAGCTTAGGGCGGGCCCGCCAACTTCACTCTGGGGCCAACGTCCTGACTTTC. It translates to CASSLGRARQLHSGANVLTF.

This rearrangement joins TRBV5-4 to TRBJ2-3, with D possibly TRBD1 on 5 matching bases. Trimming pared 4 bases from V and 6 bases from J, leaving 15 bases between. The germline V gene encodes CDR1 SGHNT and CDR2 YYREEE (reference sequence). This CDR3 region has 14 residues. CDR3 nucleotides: TGTGCCAGCAGCCCGGACATGGTTGTGGATACGCAGTATTTT. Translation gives CASSPDMVVDTQYF. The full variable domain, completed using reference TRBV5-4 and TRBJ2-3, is ETGVTQSPTHLIKTRGQQVTLRCSSQSGHNTVSWYQQALGQGPQFIFQYYREEENGRGNFPPRFSGLQFPNYSSELNVNALELDDSALYLCASSPDMVVDTQYFGPGTRLTVL.

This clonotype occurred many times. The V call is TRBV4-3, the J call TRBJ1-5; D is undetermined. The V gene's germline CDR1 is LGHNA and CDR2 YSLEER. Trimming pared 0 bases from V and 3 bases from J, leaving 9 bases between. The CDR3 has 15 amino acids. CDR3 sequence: CASSQEVGYNQPQHF. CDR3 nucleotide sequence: TGCGCCAGCAGCCAAGAGGTGGGGTACAATCAGCCCCAGCATTTT.

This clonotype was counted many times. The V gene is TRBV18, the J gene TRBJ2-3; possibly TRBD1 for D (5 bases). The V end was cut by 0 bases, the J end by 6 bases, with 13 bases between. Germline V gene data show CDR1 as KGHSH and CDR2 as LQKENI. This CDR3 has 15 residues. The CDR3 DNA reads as TGTGCCAGCTCACCACCCTCCCAGGGCGGCGATACGCAGTATTTT. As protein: CASSPPSQGGDTQYF.

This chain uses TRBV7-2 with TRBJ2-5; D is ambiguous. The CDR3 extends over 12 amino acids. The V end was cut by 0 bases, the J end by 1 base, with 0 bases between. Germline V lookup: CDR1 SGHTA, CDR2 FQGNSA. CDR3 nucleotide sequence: TGTGCCAGCAGCTTAGCCCAAGAGACCCAGTACTTC. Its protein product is CASSLAQETQYF. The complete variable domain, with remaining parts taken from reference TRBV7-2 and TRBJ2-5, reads GAGVSQSPSNKVTEKGKDVELRCDPISGHTALYWYRQSLGQGLEFLIYFQGNSAPDKSGLPSDRFSAERTGGSVSTLTIQRTQQEDSAVYLCASSLAQETQYFGPGTRLLVL.

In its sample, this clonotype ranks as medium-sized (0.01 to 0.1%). CDR3 sequence reads: CASSPMLNQPQHF. The DNA for the CDR3 is TGCGCCAGCAGTCCCATGCTTAACCAGCCCCAGCATTTT. The genes are TRBV4-1 and TRBJ1-5; D gene unclear. The CDR3 totals 13 residues. V lost 6 bases and J lost 7, with 13 bases in between. The germline gives CDR1 MGHRA, CDR2 YSYEKL.